A single sample is the source of the 6 T cell receptor beta chains below, sequenced in a study of blood T cell repertoires in COVID-19. Sequencing was performed with immunoSEQ multiplex PCR; in TCRdb, only in-frame clones are kept and a portion is missing. The table includes some 300,000 clones, 70% to 90% detected once. What was sequenced was peripheral blood. The receptors were sampled from a woman aged 50 to 65 with COVID-19, enrolled during active disease.

The J gene is TRBJ1-4, the V gene TRBV3-1 (or the pseudogene TRBV3-2); possibly TRBD1 for D (6 bases). V dropped 1 base and J dropped 11 bases, with 14 bases sitting between them. The germline gives CDR1 LGHDT, CDR2 YNNKEL (reference sequence). This CDR3 spans 14 amino acids. The CDR3 bases are TGTGCCAGCAGCCAAGCCCGGGCAGGGGATAAACTGTTTTTT. It translates to CASSQARAGDKLFF.

This chain joins TRBV19 and TRBJ1-1; no definite D call. Germline CDR1 is LNHDA and CDR2 is SQIVND (reference sequence). Trimming stripped 5 bases from V and 5 bases from J, with 12 bases between. The CDR3 sequence is 13 residues long. CDR3 protein: CASSPGMWTEAFF. CDR3 DNA sequence: TGTGCCAGTAGTCCGGGAATGTGGACTGAAGCTTTCTTT.

The rearrangement joins TRBV19 to TRBJ2-1, with 7 bases fitting TRBD2. Trimming at V came to 3 bases and at J to 9 bases, leaving 14 bases not matched to a gene. Germline loops: CDR1 LNHDA, CDR2 SQIVND (reference sequence). This CDR3 region has 16 residues. DNA for the CDR3: TGTGCCAGTAGTATCGGTGGAGCGGGGACTCGTTTTGAGCAGTTCTTC. It yields the protein CASSIGGAGTRFEQFF.

The V gene is TRBV7-9, the J gene TRBJ2-5, with TRBD2 identical over 11 bases. This CDR3 comprises 16 residues. Trimming took 5 bases from V and 5 from J; bases not matched to a gene: 10. CDR1 and CDR2 (germline): SEHNR, FQNEAQ (reference sequence). As DNA, the CDR3 is TGTGCCAGCAGCCAACTTAGCGGGAGGGCCGGGGAGACCCAGTACTTC. This codes for CASSQLSGRAGETQYF.

This clone appeared once. The same CDR3 is also encoded by other DNA sequences in this sample. This rearrangement joins TRBV6-5 to TRBJ1-1; 7 nucleotides agree with TRBD1. The CDR3 has 14 residues. V lost 6 bases to trimming and J lost 1 base; unmatched junction nucleotides: 5. Germline-derived CDR1 and CDR2 are MNHEY and SVGAGI. CDR3: CASRSRQGNTEAFF. The CDR3 nucleotides read TGTGCCAGCAGAAGTCGACAGGGGAACACTGAAGCTTTCTTT.

This clone came up a few times. The rearrangement uses TRBV2 and TRBJ2-2; TRBD2 is a possible D gene (5 bases). Germline V lookup: CDR1 SNHLY, CDR2 FYNNEI. Trimming shortened V by 8 bases and J by 0 bases, and 10 bases separated the two germline ends. CDR3 size: 14 residues. CDR3 sequence: CASRTGTNTGELFF. Written as DNA, the CDR3 is TGTGCCAGCCGGACGGGAACGAACACCGGGGAGCTGTTTTTT. The variable domain in full, with the rest retrieved from reference TRBV2 and TRBJ2-2, is EPEVTQTPSHQVTQMGQEVILRCVPISNHLYFYWYRQILGQKVEFLVSFYNNEISEKSEIFDDQFSVERPDGSNFTLKIRSTKLEDSAMYFCASRTGTNTGELFFGEGSRLTVL.